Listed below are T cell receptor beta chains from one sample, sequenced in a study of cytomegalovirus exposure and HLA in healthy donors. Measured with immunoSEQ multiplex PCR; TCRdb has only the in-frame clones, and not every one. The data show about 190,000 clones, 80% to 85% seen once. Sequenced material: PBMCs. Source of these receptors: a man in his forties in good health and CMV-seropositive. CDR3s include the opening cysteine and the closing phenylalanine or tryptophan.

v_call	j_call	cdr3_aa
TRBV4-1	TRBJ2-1	CASSLPGLAGYNEQFF
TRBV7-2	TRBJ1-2	CASSTRTGGGYGYTF
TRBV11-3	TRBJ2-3	CASSQGARGPDTQYF
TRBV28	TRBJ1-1	CASSSSPTGISEAFF
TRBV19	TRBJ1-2	CASSIKGRGITYGYTF
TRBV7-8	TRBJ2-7	CASNPNPTGDYEQYF
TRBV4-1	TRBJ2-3	CASSHEPLRGSDTQYF
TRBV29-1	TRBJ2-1	CSVADRVYNEQFF
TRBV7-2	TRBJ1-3	CASSLAEGLSGNTIYF
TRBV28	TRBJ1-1	CASSLVGEAEAFF
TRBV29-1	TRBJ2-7	CSASRQGGEQYF
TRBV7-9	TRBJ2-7	CASSIQGAHQGYEQYF
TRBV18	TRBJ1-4	CASSTSFRRSDEKLFF
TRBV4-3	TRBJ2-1	CASSQEYERPYNEQFF
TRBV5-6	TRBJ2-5	CASSLAETQYF
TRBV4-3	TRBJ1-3	CASSQALTDYWGSGNTIYF
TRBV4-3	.	CASSQFPAGGYEQYF
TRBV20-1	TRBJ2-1	CSARERGREFF
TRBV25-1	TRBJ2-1	CASSEWAGPNEQFF
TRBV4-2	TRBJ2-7	CASSLGLRDTSYEQYF